Each of the 20 T cell receptor beta chains below was sequenced from the same sample in a study of OX40 agonist ivuxolimab in advanced cancers. Produced via immunoSEQ multiplex PCR; TCRdb's table is partial and in-frame only. The repertoire holds about 64,000 clones, approximately 88% seen once, with about 2.7% in the top ten. The source was CD4+ or CD8+ T cells sorted from blood, collected in a trial of the OX40 agonist ivuxolimab. The receptors come from an adult with an advanced solid tumor such as melanoma, head and neck, liver or kidney cancer.

The CDR3 nucleotides are TGTGCCAGCAGCTTATACACAGGGGAACTAGGTCAGCCCCAGCATTTT. Translated: CASSLYTGELGQPQHF. The chain links TRBV7-9 to TRBJ1-5, with 7 bases that match TRBD1. The V segment lost 2 bases and the J segment 6 bases; nucleotides outside the gene matches: 10. Looked up from germline, CDR1 is SEHNR and CDR2 is FQNEAQ (reference sequence). The CDR3 covers 16 residues.

V usage is TRBV13 and J usage is TRBJ2-4; possible D gene TRBD1, 6 bases. Germline CDR1 PRHDT, CDR2 FYEKMQ (reference sequence). This CDR3 has 13 residues. The V end lost 5 bases, the J end lost 7 bases, and 12 bases lay between the germline ends. The CDR3 coding sequence is TGTGCCAGCAGCATACAGGGTACCAACATTCAGTACTTC. It specifies CASSIQGTNIQYF. The full variable domain, its missing parts supplied by reference TRBV13 and TRBJ2-4, is AAGVIQSPRHLIKEKRETATLKCYPIPRHDTVYWYQQGPGQDPQFLISFYEKMQSDKGSIPDRFSAQQFSDYHSELNMSSLELGDSALYFCASSIQGTNIQYFGAGTRLSVL.

Comments on this clone: One end of the junction varies from germline; a read error may be responsible. The chain combines TRBV7-7 with TRBJ1-4; no clear D. The CDR3 is made up of 15 amino acids. Germline CDR1 and CDR2: SSHAT and FNYEAQ (reference sequence). DNA of the CDR3: TGTGCTAGCAGCTTAGCGAACGGGCCTAATGAAAAACTGTTTTTT. The encoded protein is CASSLANGPNEKLFF.

The gene calls are TRBV7-2 and TRBJ2-2, with 12 bases that match TRBD2. J lost 4 bases, V lost 5 bases, and 14 bases had no gene match. The CDR3 is made up of 19 amino acids. Germline loops: CDR1 SGHTA, CDR2 FQGNSA. CDR3 sequence (DNA): TGTGCCAGCAGCCCTTGGCGTCCTAGCGGGAGGGCCGGCACCGGGGAGCTGTTTTTT. The encoded protein is CASSPWRPSGRAGTGELFF.

The CDR3 coding sequence is TGCGCCAGCAGACGACTAGCTACAGATACGCAGTATTTT. Translated: CASRRLATDTQYF. J is TRBJ2-3 and V is TRBV4-1; TRBD2 matches 7 bases. CDR3 length: 13 residues. The V segment lost 6 bases and the J segment 3 bases; nucleotides outside the gene matches: 3. Germline values: CDR1 MGHRA, CDR2 YSYEKL.

This sequence joins TRBV15 and TRBJ2-2; 14 nucleotides align to TRBD2. The CDR3 runs to 17 residues. V was clipped by 4 bases and J by 4 bases; unmatched bases: 5. CDR1 LNHNV and CDR2 YYDKDF come from the germline V gene (reference sequence). The CDR3 is CATSKGLAGDLTGELFF. DNA for the CDR3: TGTGCCACCAGCAAGGGACTAGCGGGAGATCTCACCGGGGAGCTGTTTTTT.

The chain recombines TRBV29-1 with TRBJ1-1; possible D gene TRBD1, 6 bases. The CDR3 runs 12 residues. CDR1 SQVTM and CDR2 ANQGSEA come from the germline V gene. V was cut by 5 bases and J by 7 bases, with 14 bases left in between. CDR3 sequence: CSVSPQGDEAFF. For the CDR3, the DNA is TGCAGCGTTTCCCCACAGGGAGATGAAGCTTTCTTT.

J is TRBJ2-2 and V is TRBV5-5, with D hard to call. Trimming took off 4 bases at V and 1 base at J, with 14 bases between the two ends. This CDR3 contains 16 residues. Germline V gene lookup returns CDR1 SGHKS and CDR2 YYEKEE (reference sequence). CDR3 sequence: CASSPRTGRNTGELFF. The CDR3 coding sequence is TGTGCCAGCAGCCCCCGGACCGGACGGAACACCGGGGAGCTGTTTTTT.

The rearrangement uses TRBV5-1 and TRBJ2-7; 9 bases fit TRBD1. V lost 4 bases, J lost 5 bases, and 7 bases stayed unmatched. Germline CDR1 is SGHRS and CDR2 is YFSETQ. The CDR3 sequence is 14 residues long. CDR3 amino acids: CASSPGTGLDEQYF. Written as DNA, the CDR3 is TGCGCCAGCAGCCCCGGGACAGGGCTTGACGAGCAGTACTTC.

The table lists this clone with a count of one. This chain joins TRBV7-6 and TRBJ1-4; D not certain. The V and J ends lost 1 base and 5 bases respectively, with 5 bases between them. CDR1 is SGHVS and CDR2 is FNYEAQ in the germline V gene. The CDR3 covers 13 residues. The CDR3 sequence is CASSLDVNEKLFF. The CDR3 DNA follows: TGTGCCAGCAGCTTAGATGTGAATGAAAAACTGTTTTTT. The full variable domain, with the rest looked up from reference TRBV7-6 and TRBJ1-4, is GAGVSQSPRYKVTKRGQDVALRCDPISGHVSLYWYRQALGQGPEFLTYFNYEAQQDKSGLPNDRFSAERPEGSISTLTIQRTEQRDSAMYRCASSLDVNEKLFFGSGTQLSVL.

This clone was observed a few times. This chain uses TRBV10-3 with TRBJ1-2, with TRBD1 as a possible D gene (6 bases). Germline V gene lookup returns CDR1 ENHRY and CDR2 SYGVKD. Deletions cut 3 bases from V and 7 bases from J, with 18 bases between. There are 15 residues in the CDR3. CDR3 protein: CAISDPLTGLGGYTF. In DNA form, the CDR3 reads TGTGCCATCAGTGACCCGCTTACAGGGCTAGGTGGCTACACCTTC.

The chain employs TRBV2 and TRBJ2-5; possibly TRBD2 for D (5 bases). The germline CDR1 and CDR2 sequences are SNHLY and FYNNEI. CDR3 length equals 11 residues. Trimming removed 4 bases at V and 7 bases at J, with 7 bases between. The CDR3 loop is CASSVEGTQYF. CDR3 DNA sequence: TGTGCCAGCAGTGTTGAGGGGACCCAGTACTTC.

V and J are TRBV2 and TRBJ1-5, with D possibly being TRBD1 (6 bases). Germline assignment: CDR1 SNHLY and CDR2 FYNNEI. CDR3 length equals 15 residues. V gave up 4 bases and J gave up 4 bases, with 14 bases separating them. The CDR3: CASSAGQVGNQPQHF. In DNA, the CDR3 is TGTGCCAGCAGTGCGGGACAAGTGGGGAATCAGCCCCAGCATTTT. Variable domain in full (rest from reference TRBV2 and TRBJ1-5): EPEVTQTPSHQVTQMGQEVILRCVPISNHLYFYWYRQILGQKVEFLVSFYNNEISEKSEIFDDQFSVERPDGSNFTLKIRSTKLEDSAMYFCASSAGQVGNQPQHFGDGTRLSIL.

The rearrangement uses TRBV28 and TRBJ2-7, with 9 bases fitting TRBD1. V was clipped by 4 bases and J by 2 bases; unmatched bases: 9. Germline CDR1 and CDR2: MDHEN and SYDVKM. This CDR3 is built from 16 residues. The CDR3 reads CASSSSGTGLPYEQYF. DNA of the CDR3: TGTGCCAGCAGTTCGTCCGGGACAGGGTTACCCTACGAGCAGTACTTC.

This chain connects TRBV10-3 to TRBJ2-7; D is possibly TRBD1 (5 bases). Germline V gene lookup returns CDR1 ENHRY and CDR2 SYGVKD. This CDR3 has 12 amino acids. With 4 bases removed from V and 1 base from J, the gap between germline ends came to 5 bases. The CDR3 DNA reads TGTGCCATCAGTGGACAGTCCTACGAGCAGTACTTC. Translated, it gives CAISGQSYEQYF.

The rearrangement links TRBV18 to TRBJ2-7; 7 bases map to TRBD2. The junction had 5 bases not matched to a gene; V was cut back by 1 base and J by 2 bases. Germline loops: CDR1 KGHSH, CDR2 LQKENI. The CDR3 sequence is 15 residues long. This CDR3 is CASSPLAGEAYEQYF. CDR3 bases: TGTGCCAGCTCACCACTTGCGGGGGAGGCCTACGAGCAGTACTTC.

This clone was seen a single time. The CDR3 nucleotides read TGTGCCAGCTCACCAGCAGATACGCAGTATTTT. Its protein is CASSPADTQYF. This sequence joins TRBV18 and TRBJ2-3; D not resolved. The germline CDR1 and CDR2 sequences are KGHSH and LQKENI. The V gene lost 2 bases and the J gene lost 4 bases, with 1 base spanning the gap. The CDR3 length is 11 residues.

This chain connects TRBV19 to TRBJ2-3; no definite D call. The length of the CDR3 is 13 residues. Germline V lookup: CDR1 LNHDA, CDR2 SQIVND (reference sequence). V was shortened by 1 base and J by 5 bases, with 7 bases between the two germline ends. CDR3 region: CASSIVGLDTQYF. The CDR3, as DNA: TGTGCCAGTAGTATAGTTGGGTTAGATACGCAGTATTTT.

The genes are TRBV27 and TRBJ1-2; D ambiguous. CDR3 length equals 13 residues. The germline CDR1 and CDR2 sequences are MNHEY and SMNVEV (reference sequence). V shed 6 bases and J shed 8 bases, with 16 bases lying between them. CDR3 in amino acids: CASSVRPGNGYTF. The CDR3 DNA follows: TGTGCCAGCAGCGTGAGACCCGGTAACGGCTACACCTTC.

V usage is TRBV7-8 and J usage is TRBJ2-1, with TRBD1 as a possible D gene (5 bases). The CDR3 has 13 residues. The V end was cut by 5 bases, the J end by 7 bases, with 12 bases between. Germline-derived CDR1 and CDR2 are SGHVS and FQNEAQ. The CDR3 region is CASSLGAENEQFF. CDR3 in DNA: TGTGCCAGCAGCCTAGGGGCGGAAAATGAGCAGTTCTTC.